This TCR beta chain was identified during a study of control samples from healthy donors and cancer patients. Some clones are missing from TCRdb's copy, which holds only in-frame ones; the method was immunoSEQ multiplex PCR. The sample carries 120,000 or so clones, around nine tenths recorded once. V shed 4 bases and J shed 0 bases, with 8 bases lying between them. The CDR3 sequence is 14 residues long. The V gene's germline CDR1 is SGDLS and CDR2 YYNGEE. This clone was seen a few times. This clonotype was sampled from a woman aged 60 to 75 with lung cancer. Input material: PBMCs. The J gene is TRBJ1-5, the V gene TRBV9, with D hard to call. The CDR3 reads CASSPWDSNQPQHF. CDR3 in DNA: TGTGCCAGCAGCCCTTGGGATAGCAATCAGCCCCAGCATTTT.